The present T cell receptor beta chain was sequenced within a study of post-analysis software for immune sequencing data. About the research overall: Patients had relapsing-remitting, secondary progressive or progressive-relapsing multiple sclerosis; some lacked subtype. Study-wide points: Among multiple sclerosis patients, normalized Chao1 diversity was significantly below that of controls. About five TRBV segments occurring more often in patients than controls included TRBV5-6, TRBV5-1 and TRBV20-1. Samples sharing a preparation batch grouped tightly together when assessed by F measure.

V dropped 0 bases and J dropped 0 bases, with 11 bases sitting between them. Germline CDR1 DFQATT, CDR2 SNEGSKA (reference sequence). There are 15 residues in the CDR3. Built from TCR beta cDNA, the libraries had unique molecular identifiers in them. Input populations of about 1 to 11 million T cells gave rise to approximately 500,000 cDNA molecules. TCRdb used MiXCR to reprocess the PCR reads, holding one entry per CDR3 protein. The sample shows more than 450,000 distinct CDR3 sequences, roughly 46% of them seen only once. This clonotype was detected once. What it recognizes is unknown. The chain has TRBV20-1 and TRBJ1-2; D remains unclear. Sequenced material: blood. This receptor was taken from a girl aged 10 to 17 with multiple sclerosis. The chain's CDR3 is CSARDTTETNYGYTF. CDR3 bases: TGCAGTGCTAGAGATACGACCGAAACTAACTATGGCTACACCTTC.